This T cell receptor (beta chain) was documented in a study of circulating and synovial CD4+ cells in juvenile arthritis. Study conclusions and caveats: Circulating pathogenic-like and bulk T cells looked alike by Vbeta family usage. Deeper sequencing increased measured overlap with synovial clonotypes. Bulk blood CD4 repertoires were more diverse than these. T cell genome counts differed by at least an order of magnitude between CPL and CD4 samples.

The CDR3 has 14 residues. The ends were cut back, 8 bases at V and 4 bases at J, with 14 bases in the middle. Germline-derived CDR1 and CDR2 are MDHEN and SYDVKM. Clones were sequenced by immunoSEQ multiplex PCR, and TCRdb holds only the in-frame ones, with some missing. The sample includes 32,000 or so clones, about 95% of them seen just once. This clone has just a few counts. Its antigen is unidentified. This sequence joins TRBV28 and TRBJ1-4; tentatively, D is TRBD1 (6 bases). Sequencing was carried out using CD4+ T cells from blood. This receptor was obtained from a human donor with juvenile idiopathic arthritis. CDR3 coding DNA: TGTGCCAGCGCTGGGGACACCGGTAATGAAAAACTGTTTTTT. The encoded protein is CASAGDTGNEKLFF.